These T cell receptor beta chains were read from a single sample in a study of cytomegalovirus exposure and HLA in healthy donors. TCRdb keeps only in-frame clones here, not all; method: immunoSEQ multiplex PCR. Of 250,000 to 350,000 clones in the sample, over 70% were seen once. The sequenced sample was PBMCs. These receptors were taken from a girl aged 2 to 10 in good health and CMV-seronegative. Each CDR3 is given with its conserved first and last residue. D genes are given only for firm matches.

TRBD1	TRBV5-1	TRBJ2-3	CASSPGQPFTDTQYF	TGCGCCAGCAGCCCGGGACAGCCTTTCACAGATACGCAGTATTTT
NA	TRBV2	TRBJ2-7	CASSVLETSSYEQYF	TGTGCCAGCAGTGTACTAGAGACTAGCTCCTACGAGCAGTACTTC
NA	TRBV5-1	TRBJ2-3	CASSLLSGDTQYF	TGCGCCAGCAGCTTGTTGTCGGGAGATACGCAGTATTTT
TRBD2	TRBV5-1	TRBJ2-2	CASSPGTSGSTGELFF	TGCGCCAGCAGCCCCGGGACTAGCGGGAGCACCGGGGAGCTGTTTTTT
NA	TRBV19	TRBJ1-3	CASSITVSGNTIYF	TGTGCCAGTAGTATTACGGTCTCTGGAAACACCATATATTTT
TRBD2	TRBV27	TRBJ2-7	CASSSLAGGQVGQYF	TGTGCCAGCAGTTCCTTGGCGGGAGGGCAGGTCGGGCAGTACTTC
TRBD2	TRBV11-3	TRBJ2-1	CASSLAGSIGTSGSLYEQFF	TGTGCCAGCAGCTTAGCCGGGTCGATCGGGACTAGCGGGAGTCTTTATGAGCAGTTCTTC
NA	TRBV30	TRBJ1-1	CAWSGEAGTEAFF	TGTGCCTGGAGTGGGGAGGCTGGCACTGAAGCTTTCTTT
NA	TRBV27	TRBJ1-6	CASSFFNSPLHF	TGTGCCAGCAGTTTCTTTAATTCACCCCTCCACTTT
TRBD1	TRBV29-1	TRBJ2-1	CSVEGGTASYNEQFF	TGCAGCGTTGAAGGTGGGACAGCCTCCTACAATGAGCAGTTCTTC
NA	TRBV5-4	TRBJ1-1	CASSLDLLQYTEAFF	TGTGCCAGCAGCTTGGATCTTCTTCAGTACACTGAAGCTTTCTTT
TRBD2	TRBV11-3	TRBJ2-3	CASSLVGLAGFPDTQYF	TGTGCCAGCAGCTTAGTGGGACTAGCGGGATTCCCAGATACGCAGTATTTT
NA	TRBV5-1	TRBJ2-1	CASSFWATEQFF	TGCGCCAGCAGCTTTTGGGCAACGGAGCAGTTCTTC
TRBD1	TRBV10-1	TRBJ2-5	CASSTGDQETQYF	TGCGCCAGCAGTACAGGGGACCAAGAGACCCAGTACTTC
TRBD1	TRBV18	TRBJ2-7	CASSPGVAGGGEQYF	TGTGCCAGCTCACCAGGGGTTGCAGGGGGCGGCGAGCAGTACTTC
TRBD1	TRBV7-8	TRBJ1-4	CASSPRQGREKLFF	TGTGCCAGCAGCCCAAGACAGGGTCGTGAAAAACTGTTTTTT
NA	TRBV7-3	TRBJ1-2	CASSQAHNYGYTF	TGTGCCAGCAGTCAAGCCCATAACTATGGCTACACCTTC